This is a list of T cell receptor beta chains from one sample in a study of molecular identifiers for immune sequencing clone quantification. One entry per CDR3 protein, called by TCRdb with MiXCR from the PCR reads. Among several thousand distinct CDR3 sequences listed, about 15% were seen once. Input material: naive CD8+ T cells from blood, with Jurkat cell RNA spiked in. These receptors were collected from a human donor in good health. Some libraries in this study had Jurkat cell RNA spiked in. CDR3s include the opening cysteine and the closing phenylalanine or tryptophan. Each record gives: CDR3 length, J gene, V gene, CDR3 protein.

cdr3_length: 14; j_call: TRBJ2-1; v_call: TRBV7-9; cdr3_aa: CASSLASSPDEQSF
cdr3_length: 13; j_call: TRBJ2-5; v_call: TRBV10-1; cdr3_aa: CASSVPGRETQYF
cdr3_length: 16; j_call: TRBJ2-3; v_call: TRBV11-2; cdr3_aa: CASSSSAGGLTDTQYF
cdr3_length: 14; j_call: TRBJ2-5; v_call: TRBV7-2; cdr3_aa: CASSLGGVEETQYF
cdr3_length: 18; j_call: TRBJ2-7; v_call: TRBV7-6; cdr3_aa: CASSLGAPGIAISYEQYF
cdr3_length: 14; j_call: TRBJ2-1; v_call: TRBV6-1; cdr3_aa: CASVAGGRKNEQFF
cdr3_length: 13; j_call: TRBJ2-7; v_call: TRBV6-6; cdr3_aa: CASRFVGNNEQYF
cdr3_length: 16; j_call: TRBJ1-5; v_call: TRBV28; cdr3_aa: CASSLMGGQPNQPQHF
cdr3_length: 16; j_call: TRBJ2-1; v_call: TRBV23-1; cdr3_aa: CASKSSRESSCNEQFF
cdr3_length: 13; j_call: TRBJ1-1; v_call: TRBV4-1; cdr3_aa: CASSLGQGNEAFF
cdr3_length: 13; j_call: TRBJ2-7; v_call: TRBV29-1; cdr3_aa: CSVSRAGPYEQYF
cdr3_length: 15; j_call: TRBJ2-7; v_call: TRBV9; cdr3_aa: CASSAQPGEFYEQYF
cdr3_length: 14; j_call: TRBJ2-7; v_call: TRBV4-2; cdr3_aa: CASSQGIQGMEQYF
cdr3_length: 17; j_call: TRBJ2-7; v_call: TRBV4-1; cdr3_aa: CASSQNSVGQGPYEQYF
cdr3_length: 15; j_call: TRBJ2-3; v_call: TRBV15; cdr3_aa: CATSRDTGSTDTQYF
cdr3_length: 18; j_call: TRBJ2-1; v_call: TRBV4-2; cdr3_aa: CASSQEEGWVAGYTEQFF
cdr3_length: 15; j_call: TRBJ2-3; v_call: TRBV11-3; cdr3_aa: CASSFSGQGTDTQYF
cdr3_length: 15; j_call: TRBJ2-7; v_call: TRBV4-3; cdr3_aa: CASSQSGAARHEQYF
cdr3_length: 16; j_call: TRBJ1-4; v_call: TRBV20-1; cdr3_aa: CSVRWEGAPTNEKLFF
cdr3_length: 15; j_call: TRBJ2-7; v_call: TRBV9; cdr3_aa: CASSEDGTRHYEQYF
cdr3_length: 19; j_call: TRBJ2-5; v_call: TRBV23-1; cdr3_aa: CTSSQSGPVQTGDRETQYF
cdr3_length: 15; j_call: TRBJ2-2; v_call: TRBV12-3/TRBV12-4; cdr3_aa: CASSLSGGGTGELFF
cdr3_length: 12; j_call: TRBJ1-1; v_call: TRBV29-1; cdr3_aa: CSDQTVGIEAFF
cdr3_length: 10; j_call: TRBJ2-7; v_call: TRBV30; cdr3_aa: CAWSVTEQYF
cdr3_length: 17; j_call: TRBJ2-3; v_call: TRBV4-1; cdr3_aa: CASSQPYILTSTDTQYF
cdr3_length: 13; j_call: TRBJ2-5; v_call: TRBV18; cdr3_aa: CASSPPYRETQYF
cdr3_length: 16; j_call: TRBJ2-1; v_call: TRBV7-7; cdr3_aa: CASSLAPLRDYNEQFF
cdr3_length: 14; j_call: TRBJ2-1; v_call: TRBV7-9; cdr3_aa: CASSHQDRFNEQFF
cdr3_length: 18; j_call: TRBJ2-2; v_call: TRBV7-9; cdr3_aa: CASSPGLAGARGTGELFF
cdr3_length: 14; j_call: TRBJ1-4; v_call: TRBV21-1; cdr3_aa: CASSIRDSAEKLFF
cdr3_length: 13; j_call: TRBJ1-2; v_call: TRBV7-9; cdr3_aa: CASSPGWNYGYTF
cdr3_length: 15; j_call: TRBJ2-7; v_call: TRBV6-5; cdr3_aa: CASSPPGTGVDGQYF
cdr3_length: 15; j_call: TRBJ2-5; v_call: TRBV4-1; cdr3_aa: CASSFRQGAGETQYF
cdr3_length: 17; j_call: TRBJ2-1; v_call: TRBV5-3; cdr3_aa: CASSDPQGSDSYNEQFF
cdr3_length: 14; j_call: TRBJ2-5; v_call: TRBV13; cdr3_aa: CASSSRTAGETQYF
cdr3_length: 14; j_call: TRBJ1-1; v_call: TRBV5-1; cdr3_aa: CASGWGPMNTEAFF
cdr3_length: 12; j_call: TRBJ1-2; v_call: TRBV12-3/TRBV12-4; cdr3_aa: CASSWTGGGYTF
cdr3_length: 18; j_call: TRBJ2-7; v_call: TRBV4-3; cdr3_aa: CASSLTYDPGQGNYEQYF
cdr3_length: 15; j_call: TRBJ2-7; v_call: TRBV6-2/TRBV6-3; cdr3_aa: CASSATGTGSPEQYF
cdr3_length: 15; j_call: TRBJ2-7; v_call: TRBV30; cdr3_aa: CAWSVRTGDWYEQYF
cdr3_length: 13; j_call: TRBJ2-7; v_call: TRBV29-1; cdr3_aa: CSVRGRGSYEQYF
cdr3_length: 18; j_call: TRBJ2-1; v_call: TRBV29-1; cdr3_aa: CSVEGYGTETLLIDEQFF
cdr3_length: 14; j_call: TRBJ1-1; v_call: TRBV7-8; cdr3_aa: CASSLSRQNTEAFF
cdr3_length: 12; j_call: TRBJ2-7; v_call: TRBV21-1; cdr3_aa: CASSKVWYEQYF
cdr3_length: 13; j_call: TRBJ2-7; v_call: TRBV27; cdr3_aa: CASSLGQNYEQYF
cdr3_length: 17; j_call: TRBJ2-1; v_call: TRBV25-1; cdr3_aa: CASSSLMPGFAYNEQFF
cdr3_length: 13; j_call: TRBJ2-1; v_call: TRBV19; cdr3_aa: CASSIWPFNEQFF
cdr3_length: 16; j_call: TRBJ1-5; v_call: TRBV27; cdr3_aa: CASSLSSQSLNQPQHF
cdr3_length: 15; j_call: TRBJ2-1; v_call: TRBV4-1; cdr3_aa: CASRSGTSGYNEQFF
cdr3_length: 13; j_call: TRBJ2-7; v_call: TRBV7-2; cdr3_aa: CASSHALAGFEYF
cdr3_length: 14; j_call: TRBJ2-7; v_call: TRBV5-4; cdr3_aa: CASSHGQGTYEQYF
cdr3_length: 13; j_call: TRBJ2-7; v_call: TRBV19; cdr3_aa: CASRDQGTYEQYF
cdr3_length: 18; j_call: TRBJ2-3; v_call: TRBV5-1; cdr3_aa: CASSPRKTSGRDTDTQYF
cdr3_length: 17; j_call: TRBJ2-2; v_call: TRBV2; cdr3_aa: CASSEARDLENTGELFF
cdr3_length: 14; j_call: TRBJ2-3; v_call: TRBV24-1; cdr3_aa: CATSDPLAPSAQYF